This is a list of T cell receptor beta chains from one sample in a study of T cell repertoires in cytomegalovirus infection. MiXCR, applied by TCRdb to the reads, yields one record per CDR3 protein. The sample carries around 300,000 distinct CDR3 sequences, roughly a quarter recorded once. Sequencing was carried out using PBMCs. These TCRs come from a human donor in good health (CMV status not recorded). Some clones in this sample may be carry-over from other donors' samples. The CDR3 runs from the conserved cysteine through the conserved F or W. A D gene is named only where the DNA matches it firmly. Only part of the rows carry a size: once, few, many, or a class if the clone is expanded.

CDR3 DNA: TGCGCCAGCAGTGGACTAGCGTCCCTCTACAATGAGCAGTTCTTC; CDR3 protein: CASSGLASLYNEQFF; clone size: many; D gene: TRBD2; V gene: TRBV10-2; J gene: TRBJ2-1
CDR3 DNA: TGTGCCAGCAGCCAAGGAGGGGGCTTCGGCTACACCTTC; CDR3 protein: CASSQGGGFGYTF; clone size: few; D gene: TRBD1; V gene: TRBV7-3; J gene: TRBJ1-2
CDR3 DNA: TGCAGCGTGCGAGGGCCCACGGGTGAGCAGTTCTTC; CDR3 protein: CSVRGPTGEQFF; clone size: .; D gene: .; V gene: TRBV29-1; J gene: TRBJ2-1
CDR3 DNA: TGTGCCAGCAGCTTAGGGGAGGCCGGGGAGCTGTTTTTT; CDR3 protein: CASSLGEAGELFF; clone size: .; D gene: .; V gene: TRBV7-3; J gene: TRBJ2-2
CDR3 DNA: TGCGCCAGCAGCCAAGTGAGGGGGGAGACCCAGTACTTC; CDR3 protein: CASSQVRGETQYF; clone size: few; D gene: .; V gene: TRBV4-1; J gene: TRBJ2-5
CDR3 DNA: TGTGCCAGCAGCTTAGGGGGGACTTCCCAGGCCCTTTTC; CDR3 protein: CASSLGGTSQALF; clone size: few; D gene: .; V gene: TRBV7-2; J gene: TRBJ1-2
CDR3 DNA: TGTGCCAGCCAAAACACTAACTACGAGCAGTACTTC; CDR3 protein: CASQNTNYEQYF; clone size: .; D gene: .; V gene: TRBV28; J gene: TRBJ2-7
CDR3 DNA: TGCAGTGCTAGGAAATTGGCGGGGGTTACAGATACGCAGTATTTT; CDR3 protein: CSARKLAGVTDTQYF; clone size: .; D gene: TRBD2; V gene: TRBV20-1; J gene: TRBJ2-3
CDR3 DNA: TGTGCCAGCAGCTTGGCGGGGATCGGGGAGCTGTTTTTT; CDR3 protein: CASSLAGIGELFF; clone size: .; D gene: .; V gene: TRBV5-6; J gene: TRBJ2-2
CDR3 DNA: TGTGCCAGCAGCCCCGGGACAGGGGTTGCCAGTCTCCACGAGCAGTACTTC; CDR3 protein: CASSPGTGVASLHEQYF; clone size: many; D gene: TRBD1; V gene: TRBV7-2; J gene: TRBJ2-7
CDR3 DNA: TGTGCCAGCAGCTCCGGGACAGGGACGAGAGATGGCTACACCTTC; CDR3 protein: CASSSGTGTRDGYTF; clone size: many; D gene: TRBD1; V gene: TRBV7-2; J gene: TRBJ1-2
CDR3 DNA: TGTGCCAGCAGCTTACAGAATTCACCCCTCCACTTT; CDR3 protein: CASSLQNSPLHF; clone size: many; D gene: .; V gene: TRBV7-2; J gene: TRBJ1-6
CDR3 DNA: TGTGCCAGCAGCCCAGGCGGGGGGTACGGTGAAAAACTGTTTTTT; CDR3 protein: CASSPGGGYGEKLFF; clone size: few; D gene: .; V gene: TRBV11-2; J gene: TRBJ1-4
CDR3 DNA: TGTGCCAGCGCTTCAACTAATGAAAAACTGTTTTTT; CDR3 protein: CASASTNEKLFF; clone size: .; D gene: .; V gene: TRBV4-2; J gene: TRBJ1-4
CDR3 DNA: TGTGCCAGCAGCTTCACAATGGGACAGAAAGAGACCCAGTACTTC; CDR3 protein: CASSFTMGQKETQYF; clone size: .; D gene: TRBD1; V gene: TRBV7-9; J gene: TRBJ2-5
CDR3 DNA: TGTGCCACCAGTGATTTAGGGGGGACAGGCGAGACCCAGTACTTC; CDR3 protein: CATSDLGGTGETQYF; clone size: .; D gene: TRBD1; V gene: TRBV24-1; J gene: TRBJ2-5
CDR3 DNA: TGTGCCAGCAGCGAAGGTGTCAGCAACAATAACTATGGCTACACCTTC; CDR3 protein: CASSEGVSNNNYGYTF; clone size: .; D gene: .; V gene: TRBV2; J gene: TRBJ1-2
CDR3 DNA: TGTGCCAGCACCGGGACTAGCGGGATGGGCGGGGAGCTGTTTTTT; CDR3 protein: CASTGTSGMGGELFF; clone size: many; D gene: TRBD2; V gene: TRBV7-2; J gene: TRBJ2-2
CDR3 DNA: TGCGCCAGCAGCTTGAGAGTGGGGCTTAATGAAAAACTGTTTTTT; CDR3 protein: CASSLRVGLNEKLFF; clone size: .; D gene: .; V gene: TRBV5-1; J gene: TRBJ1-4
CDR3 DNA: TGTGCCAGCAGTGAGCGGGGGGGCCCAGATACGCAGTATTTT; CDR3 protein: CASSERGGPDTQYF; clone size: .; D gene: TRBD2; V gene: TRBV6-4; J gene: TRBJ2-3
CDR3 DNA: TGTGCCACCAGCAGACGAGCACAGTCCGAAAAACTGTTTTTT; CDR3 protein: CATSRRAQSEKLFF; clone size: .; D gene: .; V gene: TRBV15; J gene: TRBJ1-4
CDR3 DNA: TGTGCCAGCAGCTGGACCACAGGGGCCTACGAGCAGTACTTC; CDR3 protein: CASSWTTGAYEQYF; clone size: .; D gene: TRBD1; V gene: TRBV11-2; J gene: TRBJ2-7
CDR3 DNA: TGTGCCAGCACCCGGACACGATACACCGGGGAGCTGTTTTTT; CDR3 protein: CASTRTRYTGELFF; clone size: few; D gene: .; V gene: TRBV6-1; J gene: TRBJ2-2
CDR3 DNA: TGCGCCAGCAGCTTGGGTCAGACGATGCTGGAGACCCAGTACTTC; CDR3 protein: CASSLGQTMLETQYF; clone size: .; D gene: .; V gene: TRBV5-1; J gene: TRBJ2-5
CDR3 DNA: TGTGCCACCAGCCCCCGGCAGGGGTCGATGAACACTGAAGCTTTCTTT; CDR3 protein: CATSPRQGSMNTEAFF; clone size: few; D gene: .; V gene: TRBV15; J gene: TRBJ1-1
CDR3 DNA: TGTGCCAGTACCGGGACGGCGAACACTGAAGCTTTCTTT; CDR3 protein: CASTGTANTEAFF; clone size: few; D gene: .; V gene: TRBV19; J gene: TRBJ1-1
CDR3 DNA: TGCGCCAGCAGTGACCACAGGGGGTGGTACGAGCAGTACTTC; CDR3 protein: CASSDHRGWYEQYF; clone size: many; D gene: TRBD1; V gene: TRBV10-1; J gene: TRBJ2-7
CDR3 DNA: TGTGCCAGCAGCTTAAAACACAGGGAGCAGCCCCAGCATTTT; CDR3 protein: CASSLKHREQPQHF; clone size: many; D gene: .; V gene: TRBV7-8; J gene: TRBJ1-5
CDR3 DNA: TGCAGTGCCCAGGACAGGGGGGTCGAGCAGTACTTC; CDR3 protein: CSAQDRGVEQYF; clone size: .; D gene: TRBD1; V gene: TRBV20-1; J gene: TRBJ2-7
CDR3 DNA: TGTGCCAGCAGTCCGAGGGGATTTAGCTCCTACAATGAGCAGTTCTTC; CDR3 protein: CASSPRGFSSYNEQFF; clone size: few; D gene: .; V gene: TRBV7-9; J gene: TRBJ2-1